This T cell receptor beta chain was identified during a study of OX40 agonist ivuxolimab in advanced cancers. Whole-study context: It was ivuxolimab, an agonistic anti-OX40 (CD134) antibody, that patients were treated with. Among those treated, three patients had partial responses, one with hepatocellular carcinoma and two with cutaneous melanoma. The study, taken as a whole, reports: On average, a greater number of expanded clones characterised CD8+ T cells relative to CD4+. The CD4+ and CD8+ T cells in the blood had expanded clonally by week 6 at 0.1 to 3.0 mg/kg.

Profiled with immunoSEQ multiplex PCR; TCRdb holds only in-frame clones, not every one. The sample records around 60,000 clones, approximately 90% being singletons. To note about this clone: Its specificity is unknown.

The CDR3 totals 17 residues. Germline CDR1 is MGHRA and CDR2 is YSYEKL. V was clipped by 2 bases and J by 7 bases; unmatched bases: 11. The chain uses TRBV4-1 and TRBJ2-1; 10 bases line up with TRBD1. The receptor comes from an adult with an advanced solid tumor such as melanoma, head and neck, liver or kidney cancer. The source material was CD4+ or CD8+ T cells sorted from blood, sampled in a trial of the OX40 agonist ivuxolimab. The CDR3 bases are TGCGCCAGCAGCCAACCGGCGGGGACAGGGGCCCTGAATGAGCAGTTCTTC. As protein: CASSQPAGTGALNEQFF.